This TCR beta chain was recorded in a study of early T cells in non-severe SARS-CoV-2 infection. This clonotype was detected many times. Trimming took 3 bases from V and 3 from J, leaving 11 bases between them. Germline V gives CDR1 KGHSH, CDR2 LQKENI. The CDR3 totals 14 residues. MiXCR, applied by TCRdb to the 5' RACE reads, yields one record per CDR3 protein. This table has roughly 41,000 distinct CDR3 sequences, 5% to 6.5% appearing once. This chain links TRBV18 with TRBJ1-2; no reliable D call. This sequence originates from an adult who was a healthcare worker with PCR-confirmed SARS-CoV-2 infection or an uninfected control (not recorded which). Sequencing input: whole blood. The CDR3 DNA follows: TGTGCCAGCTCACCTAGTCTTTCGGACTATGGCTACACCTTC. Its protein product is CASSPSLSDYGYTF.